A selection of T cell receptor beta chains follows, all from one sample in a study of kidney transplant recipient with SARS-CoV-2 infection. A single record per CDR3 protein comes from TCRdb applying MiXCR to the reads. The data show approximately 250,000 distinct CDR3 sequences, 25% to 35% seen once. The sequencing here drew on a blood sample, taken at baseline and on day 111 from a kidney transplant recipient. Receptors were obtained from a male patient aged 30 to 40 who had COVID-19 and was a kidney transplant recipient. Some of the T cells might come from the graft donor. Both conserved end residues are trimmed from each CDR3. Each record gives: D gene, J gene, V gene, CDR3 protein. D genes are given only for firm matches.

D: .
J: TRBJ2-1
V: TRBV13
CDR3: ASSFRDSNNEQF

D: .
J: TRBJ1-2
V: TRBV6-1
CDR3: AGSIRSSMRKTYGYT

D: .
J: TRBJ1-4
V: TRBV30
CDR3: AWSLPATNEKLF

D: .
J: TRBJ1-2
V: TRBV12-2
CDR3: ASRKPQTPRKTYGYT

D: .
J: TRBJ2-6
V: TRBV7-9
CDR3: ASSLRRLSGANVLT

D: .
J: TRBJ2-1
V: TRBV7-2
CDR3: ASSPNSVANEQF

D: TRBD2
J: TRBJ2-1
V: TRBV20-1
CDR3: TGLAGGGYNEQF

D: .
J: TRBJ1-2
V: TRBV19
CDR3: ASSNTGSYGYT

D: TRBD1
J: TRBJ1-5
V: TRBV7-2
CDR3: ASSLVTGGLSNQPQH

D: TRBD1
J: TRBJ2-1
V: TRBV19
CDR3: ASRPNRGPRDEQF

D: .
J: TRBJ2-3
V: TRBV21-1
CDR3: ASSRYLAAVMQDTQY

D: .
J: TRBJ1-1
V: TRBV3-1
CDR3: ASSQLAPISIRTEAF

D: TRBD1
J: TRBJ2-7
V: TRBV28
CDR3: ASRQGNYEQY

D: TRBD2
J: TRBJ2-3
V: TRBV2
CDR3: ASRTPTSGGSTDTQY

D: .
J: TRBJ2-2
V: TRBV3-1
CDR3: ASSYCAPISGLTGELF

D: .
J: TRBJ1-2
V: TRBV7-5
CDR3: ISVPEILVEVGKTYGYT

D: TRBD1
J: TRBJ2-5
V: TRBV18
CDR3: ASSEGQDRETQY

D: .
J: TRBJ2-3
V: TRBV29-1
CDR3: SGLDGNTDTQY

D: TRBD1
J: TRBJ1-5
V: TRBV9
CDR3: ASSPGTGASYEPQH

D: .
J: TRBJ2-3
V: TRBV25-1
CDR3: ASSDVGDTDTQY

D: .
J: TRBJ1-1
V: TRBV7-9
CDR3: ASRRTGAEAF

D: TRBD1
J: TRBJ2-1
V: TRBV12-3/TRBV12-4
CDR3: ASSWGQGGTNEQF

D: TRBD1
J: TRBJ2-5
V: TRBV6-8
CDR3: ASSYSQGARETRY

D: TRBD1
J: TRBJ2-1
V: TRBV5-6
CDR3: ASSRQGSYNEQF

D: TRBD1
J: TRBJ2-1
V: TRBV6-5
CDR3: ASTDDRALDNEQF

D: TRBD2
J: TRBJ2-5
V: TRBV7-2
CDR3: ASTTRAGGEETQY

D: .
J: TRBJ1-1
V: TRBV30
CDR3: AWSARWGRGMNTEAF

D: TRBD2
J: TRBJ2-1
V: TRBV14
CDR3: ASSQRISGLAMWEQF

D: .
J: TRBJ1-2
V: TRBV7-8
CDR3: ASSLEIGVDGYT

D: .
J: TRBJ1-2
V: TRBV7-5
CDR3: ISVPEGRHEVGKTYGYT

D: .
J: TRBJ1-2
V: TRBV9
CDR3: ASPSRYSIKTYGYT

D: .
J: TRBJ2-3
V: TRBV30
CDR3: AWSMTDTQY

D: TRBD2
J: TRBJ2-5
V: TRBV11-3
CDR3: ASSLGTGGGQETQY

D: TRBD2
J: TRBJ2-5
V: TRBV27
CDR3: ASSLLSSGKGETQY

D: .
J: TRBJ2-7
V: TRBV6-5
CDR3: ASSDGLVYEQY

D: .
J: TRBJ2-7
V: TRBV30
CDR3: AWDKKRSYEQY

D: .
J: TRBJ2-3
V: TRBV6-5
CDR3: ASSYSLAADTQY

D: TRBD1
J: TRBJ2-7
V: TRBV27
CDR3: ATSEDRDYEQY

D: TRBD2
J: TRBJ2-7
V: TRBV20-1
CDR3: SARRWSPGLAGGPGSYEQY

D: TRBD1
J: TRBJ2-5
V: TRBV11-2
CDR3: ASSPRTGGIAQY

D: .
J: TRBJ1-2
V: TRBV5-1
CDR3: ASGEASVRKTYGYT

D: .
J: TRBJ1-2
V: TRBV11-3
CDR3: ASSSVYDLGKTYGYT

D: .
J: TRBJ1-1
V: TRBV27
CDR3: ASSLLRQQGTEAF

D: .
J: TRBJ1-1
V: TRBV5-5
CDR3: ASSLQGGTEAF

D: .
J: TRBJ1-2
V: TRBV6-2/TRBV6-3
CDR3: ASSEIVCIGKTYGYT

D: TRBD2
J: TRBJ2-3
V: TRBV5-1
CDR3: ASSFPAGGVADTQY